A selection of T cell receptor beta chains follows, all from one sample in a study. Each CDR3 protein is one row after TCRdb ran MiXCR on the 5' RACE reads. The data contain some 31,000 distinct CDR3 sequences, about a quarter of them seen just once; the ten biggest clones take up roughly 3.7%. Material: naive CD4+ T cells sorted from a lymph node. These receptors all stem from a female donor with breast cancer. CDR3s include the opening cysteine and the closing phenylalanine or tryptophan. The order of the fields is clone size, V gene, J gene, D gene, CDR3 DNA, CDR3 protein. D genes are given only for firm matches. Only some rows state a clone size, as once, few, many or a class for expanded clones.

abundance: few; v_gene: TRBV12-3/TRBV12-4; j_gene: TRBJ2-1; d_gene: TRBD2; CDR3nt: TGTGCCAGCAGAACGACCGGACTAGCGGGGCCCTACAATGAGCAGTTCTTC; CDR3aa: CASRTTGLAGPYNEQFF
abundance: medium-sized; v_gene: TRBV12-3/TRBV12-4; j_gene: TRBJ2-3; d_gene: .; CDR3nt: TGTGCCAGCAGCCGAAACAACGCAGATACGCAGTATTTT; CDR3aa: CASSRNNADTQYF
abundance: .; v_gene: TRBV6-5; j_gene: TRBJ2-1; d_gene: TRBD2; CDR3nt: TGTGCCAGCAGCACCCTCCCTAGCGGGGGGGCAGTGCAGTTCTTC; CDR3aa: CASSTLPSGGAVQFF
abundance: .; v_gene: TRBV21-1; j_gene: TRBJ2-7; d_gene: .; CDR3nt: TGTGCCAGCAGTACCGGGACAGGGAACTACGAGCAGTACTTC; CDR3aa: CASSTGTGNYEQYF
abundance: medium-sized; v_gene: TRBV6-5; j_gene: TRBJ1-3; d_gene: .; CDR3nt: TGTGCCAGCAGTGAACAGAGCTCTGGAAACACCATATATTTT; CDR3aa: CASSEQSSGNTIYF
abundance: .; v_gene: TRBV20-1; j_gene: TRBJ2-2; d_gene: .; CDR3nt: TGCAGTGCTAGAGACACCAACACCGGGGAGCTGTTTTTT; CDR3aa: CSARDTNTGELFF
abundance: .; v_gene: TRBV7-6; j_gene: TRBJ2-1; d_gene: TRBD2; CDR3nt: TGTGCCAGCAGCTTGGGGCTAGCGGTATCATCCTACAATGAGCAGTTCTTC; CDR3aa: CASSLGLAVSSYNEQFF
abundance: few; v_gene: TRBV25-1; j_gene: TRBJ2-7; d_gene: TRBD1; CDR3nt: TGTGCCAGCAGTGACCCGAGGACAGGGTCCTACGAGCAGTACTTC; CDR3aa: CASSDPRTGSYEQYF
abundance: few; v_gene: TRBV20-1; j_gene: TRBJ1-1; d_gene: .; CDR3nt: TGCAGTGCTTACAGGGAGACAGGTGAAGCTTTCTTT; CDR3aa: CSAYRETGEAFF
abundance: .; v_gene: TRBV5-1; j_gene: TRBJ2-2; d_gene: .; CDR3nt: TGCGCCTGCAGCTTGGCCACAGGGAACACCGGGGAGCTGTTTTTT; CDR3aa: CACSLATGNTGELFF
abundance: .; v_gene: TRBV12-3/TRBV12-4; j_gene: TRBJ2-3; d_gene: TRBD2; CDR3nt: TGTGCCAGCACCCTAGCGGGAATTAGCACAGATACGCAGTATTTT; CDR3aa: CASTLAGISTDTQYF
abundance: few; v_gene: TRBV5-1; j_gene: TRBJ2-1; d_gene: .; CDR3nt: TGCGCCAGCAGCTTGGCCGGGTCCTTAAGCCTGTACAATGAGCAGTTCTTC; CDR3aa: CASSLAGSLSLYNEQFF
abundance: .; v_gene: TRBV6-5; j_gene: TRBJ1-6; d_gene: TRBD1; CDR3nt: TGTGCCAGCAGTTACGGGACAGGGGAAGATTCACCCCTCCACTTT; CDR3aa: CASSYGTGEDSPLHF
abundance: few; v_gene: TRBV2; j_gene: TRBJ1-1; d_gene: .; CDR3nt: TGTGCCAGCAGTGAAAGGTCTGAAGCTTTCTTT; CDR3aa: CASSERSEAFF
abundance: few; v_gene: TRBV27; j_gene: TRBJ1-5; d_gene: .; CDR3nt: TGTGCCAGCCAGAGGGATCCCCAGCCCCAGCATTTT; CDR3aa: CASQRDPQPQHF
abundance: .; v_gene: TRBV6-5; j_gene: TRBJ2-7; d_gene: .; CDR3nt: TGTGCCAGCAGCCCGAACGGCGTAACCTACGAGCAGTACTTC; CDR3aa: CASSPNGVTYEQYF
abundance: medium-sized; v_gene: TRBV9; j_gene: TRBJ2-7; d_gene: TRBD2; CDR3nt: TGTGCCAGCAGCTCCAAGGCACTAGCGGGGACTGCTTGGTACTTC; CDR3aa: CASSSKALAGTAWYF
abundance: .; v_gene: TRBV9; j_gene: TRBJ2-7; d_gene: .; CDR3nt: TGTGCCAGCAGCCAAATTGGGCGCTCCGAGCAGTACTTC; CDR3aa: CASSQIGRSEQYF
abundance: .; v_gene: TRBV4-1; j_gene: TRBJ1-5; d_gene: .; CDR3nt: TGCGCCAGCAGCCTTGTAGCAGGCCGCTATTATCAGCCCCAGCATTTT; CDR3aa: CASSLVAGRYYQPQHF
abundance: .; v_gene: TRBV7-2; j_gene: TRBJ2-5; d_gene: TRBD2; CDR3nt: TGTGCCAGCGGGGCTAGCGGGAGAGGAGAGACCCAGTACTTC; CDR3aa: CASGASGRGETQYF
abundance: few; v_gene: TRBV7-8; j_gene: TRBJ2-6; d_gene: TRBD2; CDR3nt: TGTGCCAGCAGCTTTCTAGCGGGGTTGTCTGGGGCCAACGTCCTGACTTTC; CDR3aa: CASSFLAGLSGANVLTF
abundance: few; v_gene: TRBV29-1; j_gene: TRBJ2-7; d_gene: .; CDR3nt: TGCAGCGCTGCAGGGGAAGTAACGGAGCAGTACTTC; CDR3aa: CSAAGEVTEQYF
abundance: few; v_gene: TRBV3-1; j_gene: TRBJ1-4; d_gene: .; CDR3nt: TGTGCCAGCAGCCAAGATTATGAAAAACTGTTTTTT; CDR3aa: CASSQDYEKLFF
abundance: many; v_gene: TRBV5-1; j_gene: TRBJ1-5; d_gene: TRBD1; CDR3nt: TGCGCCAGCAGCAGATCCGGGACAGGGTCCCAGCCCCAGCATTTT; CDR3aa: CASSRSGTGSQPQHF
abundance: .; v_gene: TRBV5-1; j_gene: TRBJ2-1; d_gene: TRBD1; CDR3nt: TGCGCCAGCAGCTGGCTGGACAGGCCCAACAATGAGCAGTTCTTC; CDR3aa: CASSWLDRPNNEQFF
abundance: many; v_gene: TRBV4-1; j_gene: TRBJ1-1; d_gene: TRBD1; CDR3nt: TGCGCCAGCAGCCAACCCTCAGGGGGCTTGAACACTGAAGCTTTCTTT; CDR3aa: CASSQPSGGLNTEAFF
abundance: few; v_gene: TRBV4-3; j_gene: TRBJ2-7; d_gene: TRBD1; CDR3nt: TGCGCCAGCAGCCAAGCCAGGGGGTACAAGCAGTACTTC; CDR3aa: CASSQARGYKQYF
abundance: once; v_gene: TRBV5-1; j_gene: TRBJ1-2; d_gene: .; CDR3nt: TGCGCCAGCAGCTTGGACGGGCCCGCTCGATATGGCTACACCTTC; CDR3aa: CASSLDGPARYGYTF
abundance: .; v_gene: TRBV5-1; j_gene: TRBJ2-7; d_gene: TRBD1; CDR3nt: TGCACCAGCAGCTCCCGACAGGGGGGGGACGAGCAGTACTTC; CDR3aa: CTSSSRQGGDEQYF
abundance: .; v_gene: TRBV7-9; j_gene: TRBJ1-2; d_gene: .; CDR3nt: TGTGCCAGCAGACCAGACAGGATCCAAGCTGGCTACACCTTC; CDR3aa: CASRPDRIQAGYTF
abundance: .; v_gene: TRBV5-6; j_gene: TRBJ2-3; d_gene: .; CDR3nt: TGTGCCAGCAACTTTCGCTACGTGGGGGATACGCAGTATTTT; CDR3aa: CASNFRYVGDTQYF
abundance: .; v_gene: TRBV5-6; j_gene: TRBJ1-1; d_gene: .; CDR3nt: TGTGCCAGCGTCCGGGTAGGTCTGGCTGAAGCTTTCTTT; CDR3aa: CASVRVGLAEAFF
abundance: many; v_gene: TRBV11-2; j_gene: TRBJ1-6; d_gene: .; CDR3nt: TGTGCCAGCAGCTTTCGTAGGGACGGCAATTCACCCCTCCACTTT; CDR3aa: CASSFRRDGNSPLHF